This TCR beta chain was sequenced during a study of cytomegalovirus exposure and HLA in healthy donors. Regarding the study as a whole: Subsequent analysis revealed that first-cohort TCR clusters tended to co-occur in the 100 to 150 validation repertoires. The listing of roughly 160 TCR beta chains classed them as cytomegalovirus-associated.

The length of the CDR3 is 11 residues. The germline V gene encodes CDR1 DFQATT and CDR2 SNEGSKA (reference sequence). J lost 13 bases, V lost 2 bases, and 3 bases had no gene match. Only in-frame clones appear in the TCRdb table, and some are missing; sequencing was by immunoSEQ multiplex PCR. The data contain some 240,000 clones, approximately 86% of them singletons. This clone was observed once. Its antigen is undetermined. The receptor comes from a woman under 40 in good health and CMV-seropositive. What was sequenced was PBMCs. The chain recombines TRBV20-1 with TRBJ1-5; 9 nucleotides align to TRBD1. CDR3 protein: CSARMDRGQHF. The CDR3 DNA reads as TGCAGTGCTAGAATGGACAGGGGTCAGCATTTT.